The 19 T cell receptor beta chains reported below all come from one sample, sequenced in a study of blood T cell repertoires in COVID-19. The data were produced by immunoSEQ multiplex PCR, yet TCRdb's version contains in-frame clones alone and is incomplete. Among tens of thousands of clones listed, approximately 91% were seen once. The specimen was peripheral blood. The receptors come from a human donor with active COVID-19. The donor label of this sample is uncertain.

The chain couples TRBV3-1 (or the pseudogene TRBV3-2) to TRBJ2-6; D gene unclear. The germline V gene encodes CDR1 LGHDT and CDR2 YNNKEL (reference sequence). Between the trimmed V and J ends, which lost 4 bases and 0 bases, there was a span of 7 bases. The CDR3 spans 15 residues. Here the CDR3 DNA reads TGTGCCAGCAGCCTTAGGAGCTCTGGGGCCAACGTCCTGACTTTC. This gives the protein CASSLRSSGANVLTF.

J is TRBJ2-1 and V is TRBV3-1 (or the pseudogene TRBV3-2); D is ambiguous. The ends were cut back, 4 bases at V and 2 bases at J, with 12 bases in the middle. The CDR3 consists of 15 residues. Per germline, CDR1 LGHDT and CDR2 YNNKEL (reference sequence). CDR3 residues: CASSPQNGAYNEQFF. The CDR3 bases are TGTGCCAGCAGCCCGCAAAACGGAGCCTACAATGAGCAGTTCTTC.

V is TRBV9 and J is TRBJ1-6, with 10 positions matching TRBD1. Germline values: CDR1 SGDLS, CDR2 YYNGEE. The CDR3 sequence is 15 residues long. J lost 10 bases, V lost 4 bases, and 8 bases had no gene match. For the CDR3, the DNA is TGTGCCAGCAGCACCAGGGACAGGGGAGGGTCACCCCTCCACTTT. Residues: CASSTRDRGGSPLHF.

The chain employs TRBV5-6 and TRBJ2-3, with TRBD1 matching over 7 bases. J was trimmed by 1 base and V by 1 base; bases with no gene match: 3. CDR3 length equals 15 residues. The V gene's germline CDR1 is SGHDT and CDR2 YYEEEE. The CDR3 loop reads CASSLLQGGTDTQYF. The DNA for the CDR3 is TGTGCCAGCAGCTTGCTCCAGGGGGGCACAGATACGCAGTATTTT.

This rearrangement joins TRBV19 to TRBJ2-7; a possible D gene is TRBD1 (5 bases). The germline V and J ends were trimmed by 5 bases and 6 bases, with 14 bases remaining between them. The CDR3 spans 13 residues. Germline V CDR1 and CDR2: LNHDA, SQIVND (reference sequence). Here the CDR3 DNA reads TGTGCCAGTAGTCAGGGTAGGTTCTTCGAGCAGTACTTC. It encodes CASSQGRFFEQYF.

V gene TRBV18 combines with J gene TRBJ1-4; TRBD1 matches 12 bases. Germline assignment: CDR1 KGHSH and CDR2 LQKENI. This CDR3 contains 15 residues. V lost 0 bases and J lost 9; bases outside the gene matches: 2. The CDR3 loop is CASSPPGTGGQKLFF. The CDR3 DNA sequence: TGTGCCAGCTCACCACCCGGGACAGGGGGCCAAAAACTGTTTTTT.

The chain employs TRBV11-2 and TRBJ2-5, with 7 bases lining up with TRBD1. CDR3 length equals 16 residues. Germline V gives CDR1 SGHAT, CDR2 FQNNGV. The ends lost 2 bases at V and 1 base at J; junction bases unmatched: 7. The CDR3 sequence: CASSLWKGATQETQYF. DNA of the CDR3: TGTGCCAGCAGCTTATGGAAGGGGGCGACCCAAGAGACCCAGTACTTC.

In its sample, this clone was seen once. The V and J genes are TRBV4-3 and TRBJ2-5; D is unclear. This CDR3 has 15 amino acids. Trimming shortened V by 0 bases and J by 1 base, and 9 bases separated the two germline ends. CDR1 and CDR2 (germline): LGHNA, YSLEER. CDR3: CASSQDVQRQETQYF. The DNA for the CDR3 is TGCGCCAGCAGCCAAGATGTCCAGCGCCAAGAGACCCAGTACTTC.

This sequence joins TRBV21-1 and TRBJ1-1; the table's D call, TRBD1, was not checked against the DNA. TRBV21-1 has pseudogene status. The CDR3 runs 17 residues. The CDR3 DNA reads as TGTGCCAGCAGCAAAGCCCTTACGGCAGGGGTGAAGACTGAAGCTTTCTTT. It translates to CASSKALTAGVKTEAFF.

The V call is TRBV5-4, the J call TRBJ2-5; maybe TRBD1 (8 bases). V lost 7 bases and J lost 4, with 20 bases in between. Germline V gene data show CDR1 as SGHNT and CDR2 as YYREEE (reference sequence). The CDR3 totals 15 residues. The CDR3, as DNA: TGTGCCAGCGGGAGGGGACAGGCCGACGGAGAGACCCAGTACTTC. Translated, it gives CASGRGQADGETQYF.

This chain joins TRBV7-9 and TRBJ2-1; D gene ambiguous. Deletions cut 2 bases from V and 5 bases from J, with 16 bases between. Germline CDR1 SEHNR, CDR2 FQNEAQ (reference sequence). The CDR3 sequence is 16 residues long. CDR3 DNA sequence: TGTGCCAGCAGCTTAAGGTCGCACAGACCAAACAATGAGCAGTTCTTC. It yields the protein CASSLRSHRPNNEQFF.

The V and J genes are TRBV9 and TRBJ2-1, with 10 bases that match TRBD1. The CDR3 sequence is 15 residues long. Germline V gene sequence: CDR1 SGDLS, CDR2 YYNGEE. Trimming took 4 bases from V and 7 from J; bases not matched to a gene: 8. Here the CDR3 reads CASSIRDRGLNEQFF. For the CDR3, the DNA is TGTGCCAGCAGCATCCGGGACAGGGGTTTAAATGAGCAGTTCTTC.

The chain combines TRBV21-1 with TRBJ1-2. TRBV21-1 is a pseudogene locus. This CDR3 is 11 amino acids long. CDR3 in amino acids: CASSRRGSATF. As DNA, the CDR3 is TGTGCCAGCAGCAGGCGAGGGTCTGCTACCTTC.

V and J are TRBV24-1 and TRBJ1-6, with D possibly TRBD1 on 5 matching bases. CDR3 length equals 18 residues. The germline V gene has CDR1 KGHDR and CDR2 SFDVKD. The V gene lost 8 bases and the J gene lost 0 bases, with 19 bases spanning the gap. The CDR3 sequence is CATIIPWGGSSYNSPLHF. The CDR3 coding sequence is TGTGCCACCATCATCCCATGGGGGGGGAGCTCCTATAATTCACCCCTCCACTTT.

V usage is TRBV9 and J usage is TRBJ2-3; 7 bases align to TRBD1. In germline, CDR1 is SGDLS, CDR2 YYNGEE. The CDR3 covers 16 residues. V lost 4 bases to trimming and J lost 6 bases; unmatched junction nucleotides: 14. The CDR3 DNA reads as TGTGCCAGCAGCATACGGACAGGCTCGGGGACCGATACGCAGTATTTT. Translating gives CASSIRTGSGTDTQYF.

The rearrangement uses TRBV19 and TRBJ2-1; TRBD2 matches at 15 bases. With V trimmed by 4 bases and J by 10 bases, 14 bases remained unmatched. CDR3 length equals 18 residues. Germline lookup yields CDR1 LNHDA and CDR2 SQIVND (reference sequence). Written as DNA, the CDR3 is TGTGCCAGTAGTACGGGACTAGCGGGGGGAATAACCCGAAACGAGCAGTTCTTC. This sequence encodes CASSTGLAGGITRNEQFF.

The chain carries TRBV25-1 and TRBJ2-2; 11 bases fit TRBD2. Germline-derived CDR1 and CDR2 are MGHDK and SYGVNS. This CDR3 has 15 residues. V was pared by 8 bases and J by 8 bases, with 10 bases of the junction left unmatched. CDR3 sequence: CASLRLAGFAGELFF. CDR3 DNA: TGTGCCAGCTTAAGACTAGCGGGGTTCGCGGGGGAGCTGTTTTTT.

The chain couples TRBV19 to TRBJ2-2; 8 bases line up with TRBD1. Germline V gene lookup returns CDR1 LNHDA and CDR2 SQIVND (reference sequence). The junction had 8 bases not matched to a gene; V was cut back by 3 bases and J by 5 bases. This CDR3 spans 16 amino acids. In nucleotides, the CDR3 is TGTGCCAGTAGTATTACGACAGGGGTGGGAACCGGGGAGCTGTTTTTT. Translating it yields CASSITTGVGTGELFF.

V and J are TRBV9 and TRBJ1-2; no reliable D call. The V and J ends lost 0 bases and 3 bases respectively, with 6 bases between them. The CDR3 contains 13 residues. The germline CDR1 and CDR2 sequences are SGDLS and YYNGEE. The CDR3 is CASSVGGDYGYTF. The CDR3 nucleotides are TGTGCCAGCAGCGTAGGCGGGGACTATGGCTACACCTTC.